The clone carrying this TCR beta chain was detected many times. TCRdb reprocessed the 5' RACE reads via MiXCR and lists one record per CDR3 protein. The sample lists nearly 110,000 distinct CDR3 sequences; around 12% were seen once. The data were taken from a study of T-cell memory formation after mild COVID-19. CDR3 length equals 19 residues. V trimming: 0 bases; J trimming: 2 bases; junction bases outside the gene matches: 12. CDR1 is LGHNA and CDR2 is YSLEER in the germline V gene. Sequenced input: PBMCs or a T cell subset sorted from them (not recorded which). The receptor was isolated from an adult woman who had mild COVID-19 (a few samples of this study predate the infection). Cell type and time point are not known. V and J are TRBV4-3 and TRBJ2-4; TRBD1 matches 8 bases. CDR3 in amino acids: CASSQEEDRASMTKNIQYF. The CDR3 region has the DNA TGCGCCAGCAGCCAAGAGGAGGACAGGGCCTCTATGACCAAAAACATTCAGTACTTC.